Listed here are 29 T cell receptor beta chains from one sample, sequenced in a study of regulatory T cells in long-lasting Graves disease. Researchers made TCR beta libraries by using iRepertoire HTBI primers and running Arm-PCR on CDR3 regions. MiXCR, applied by TCRdb to the multiplex PCR reads, yields one record per CDR3 protein. The sample shows some 250,000 distinct CDR3 sequences, 15% to 20% of them seen only once. Time point meaning: newly diagnosed GD, antithyroid drugs for less than 3 months. Preparation of the TCR library used RNA extracted from PBMCs. The data also belong to a second study, concerning T cells in Graves' hyperthyroidism and ophthalmopathy.

Sample: peripheral blood mononuclear cells (PBMCs), taken at new diagnosis, from a patient treated with antithyroid drugs. These receptors all stem from a woman aged 25 to 39 with Graves disease.

This clonotype was seen only a few times. DNA for the CDR3: TGCAGCGTGAAAAAAACAGGGGGGAGTACCTATGGCTACACCTTC. It encodes CSVKKTGGSTYGYTF. The V and J genes are TRBV29-1 and TRBJ1-2; 8 positions match TRBD1. The ends lost 6 bases at V and 4 bases at J; junction bases unmatched: 13. The CDR3 extends over 15 amino acids. In germline, CDR1 is SQVTM, CDR2 ANQGSEA.

Many counts were recorded for this clonotype. The chain employs TRBV18 and TRBJ2-1; the D gene is possibly TRBD1 (5 bases). V was clipped by 3 bases and J by 8 bases, with 8 bases between them. Per the germline V gene, CDR1 is KGHSH and CDR2 is LQKENI. CDR3 size: 12 residues. The CDR3 loop reads CASSPPTDEQFF. As DNA, the CDR3 is TGTGCCAGCTCACCGCCGACAGATGAGCAGTTCTTC.

The chain employs TRBV19 and TRBJ1-5; D is undetermined. The V gene's germline CDR1 is LNHDA and CDR2 SQIVND (reference sequence). This CDR3 contains 13 residues. Trimming shortened V by 5 bases and J by 5 bases, and 10 bases separated the two germline ends. CDR3 sequence: CASSSQKDQPQHF. The CDR3 DNA sequence: TGTGCCAGTAGTTCGCAGAAAGATCAGCCCCAGCATTTT.

This clonotype has at least ten counts. The chain recombines TRBV28 with TRBJ1-1, with 10 bases that match TRBD1. This CDR3 has 15 amino acids. V shed 10 bases and J 4 bases; nucleotides not matched to a gene: 12. Per germline, CDR1 MDHEN and CDR2 SYDVKM. DNA for the CDR3: TGTGCCACTCTCAATACCGGGACAGGGGTCACTGAAGCTTTCTTT. Encoded protein: CATLNTGTGVTEAFF.

There are many counts of this clonotype. The chain employs TRBV12-3 or TRBV12-4 and TRBJ2-4, with D perhaps matching TRBD2 (7 bases). Trimming cost V 6 bases and J 5 bases, with 17 bases left between them. This CDR3 comprises 15 residues. CDR3 sequence reads: CASRWGGRVQNIQYF. CDR3 DNA: TGTGCCAGCAGGTGGGGGGGCAGGGTCCAAAACATTCAGTACTTC.

This clonotype appeared a single time. A far larger clone is one nucleotide away, so this likely arose from a read error. The CDR3 sequence: CASSLGTETQYF. The DNA of the CDR3 is TGTGCCAGCAGCTTAGGGACGGAGACCCAGTACTTC. This chain connects TRBV7-2 to TRBJ2-5, with unresolved D. The CDR3 runs 12 residues. Germline-derived CDR1 and CDR2 are SGHTA and FQGNSA. Trimming removed 1 base at V and 5 bases at J, with 5 bases between.

J is TRBJ1-1 and V is TRBV19; 10 bases fit TRBD1. J was trimmed by 7 bases and V by 8 bases; bases with no gene match: 10. Germline loops: CDR1 LNHDA, CDR2 SQIVND (reference sequence). The CDR3 is 14 residues long. The CDR3 region is CASANQGQGNEAFF. In nucleotides, the CDR3 is TGTGCCAGTGCTAACCAGGGACAGGGGAATGAAGCTTTCTTT. The entire variable domain, with the rest obtained from reference TRBV19 and TRBJ1-1, is as follows: DGGITQSPKYLFRKEGQNVTLSCEQNLNHDAMYWYRQDPGQGLRLIYYSQIVNDFQKGDIAEGYSVSREKKESFPLTVTSAQKNPTAFYLCASANQGQGNEAFFGQGTRLTVV.

In this sample, this clonotype turned up many times. The rearrangement links TRBV12-3 or TRBV12-4 to TRBJ2-3; perhaps D is TRBD1 or TRBD2 (5 bases each). Trimming took off 5 bases at V and 5 bases at J, with 14 bases between the two ends. This CDR3 spans 14 amino acids. The CDR3 DNA reads as TGTGCCAGCAGTATCCGGGACGCGAAAGATACGCAGTATTTT. It yields the protein CASSIRDAKDTQYF.

There are many counts of this clonotype. V and J are TRBV29-1 and TRBJ2-7; 7 bases are shared with TRBD1. V was clipped by 4 bases and J by 2 bases; unmatched bases: 2. The CDR3 covers 12 residues. Germline assignment: CDR1 SQVTM and CDR2 ANQGSEA. DNA of the CDR3: TGCAGCGTTGTGGGGACAGCCTACGAGCAGTACTTC. It encodes CSVVGTAYEQYF.

In its sample, this clonotype was seen many times. The gene calls are TRBV18 and TRBJ1-2; no reliable D call. Trimming stripped 2 bases from V and 8 bases from J, with 18 bases between. CDR3 length: 15 residues. CDR1 and CDR2 from the germline V gene are KGHSH and LQKENI. This CDR3 reads CASSPSDASYGGYTF. CDR3 nucleotides: TGTGCCAGCTCACCATCCGACGCAAGTTATGGGGGCTACACCTTC.

This clonotype has ten or more counts. The chain carries TRBV12-3 or TRBV12-4 and TRBJ1-4, with TRBD1 identical over 7 bases. The CDR3 consists of 14 residues. After removal of 8 bases from V and 1 base from J, the junction contained 4 bases not matched to a gene. The CDR3 DNA reads TGTGCCAGCTCCAGGACAGGAACTAATGAAAAACTGTTTTTT. Amino acids: CASSRTGTNEKLFF.

This clonotype showed up many times. The J gene is TRBJ2-7, the V gene TRBV20-1; TRBD1 matches 7 bases. CDR3 length: 14 residues. The V gene's germline CDR1 is DFQATT and CDR2 SNEGSKA (reference sequence). The V and J ends lost 4 bases and 0 bases, in that order; junction bases with no gene match: 6. Here the CDR3 DNA reads TGCAGTGCTACCGAGACAGGGTACTCCTACGAGCAGTACTTC. It codes for CSATETGYSYEQYF.

This chain links TRBV30 with TRBJ1-1, with 9 bases fitting TRBD1. This CDR3 comprises 15 residues. From germline, CDR1 is GTSNPN and CDR2 SVGIG (reference sequence). V was clipped by 1 base and J by 1 base; unmatched bases: 4. The CDR3 region has the DNA TGTGCCTGGAGTGCAACAGGGGGCGGGAACACTGAAGCTTTCTTT. Amino acid sequence: CAWSATGGGNTEAFF. Looking up the rest from reference TRBV30 and TRBJ1-1 gives the full variable domain: SQTIHQWPATLVQPVGSPLSLECTVEGTSNPNLYWYRQAAGRGLQLLFYSVGIGQISSEVPQNLSASRPQDRQFILSSKKLLLSDSGFYLCAWSATGGGNTEAFFGQGTRLTVV.

V is TRBV4-1 and J is TRBJ2-3; a possible D gene is TRBD2 (6 bases). V was shortened by 7 bases and J by 7 bases, with 24 bases between the two germline ends. The CDR3 is 16 residues long. Germline CDR1 and CDR2: MGHRA and YSYEKL. In nucleotides, the CDR3 is TGCGCCAGCAACCTCGGGATGGCGGGGCGGTTGAATACGCAGTATTTT. This encodes CASNLGMAGRLNTQYF.

The rearrangement uses TRBV27 and TRBJ2-2; D not certain. The length of the CDR3 is 11 residues. Germline V gene sequence: CDR1 MNHEY, CDR2 SMNVEV (reference sequence). Trimming cost V 4 bases and J 6 bases, with 3 bases left between them. The chain's CDR3 is CASSYAGELFF. In DNA form, the CDR3 reads TGTGCCAGCAGTTACGCCGGGGAGCTGTTTTTT.

This clonotype occurred many times. The chain is built from TRBV12-3 or TRBV12-4 and TRBJ1-5; D uncertain. Trimming took 2 bases from V and 7 from J, leaving 15 bases between them. The length of the CDR3 is 15 residues. DNA of the CDR3: TGTGCCAGCAGTTTAACGTCTTCGGTGGGCCAGCCCCAGCATTTT. Translated, it gives CASSLTSSVGQPQHF.

At least ten counts were recorded for this clonotype. The chain is built from TRBV20-1 and TRBJ2-7, with 9 positions matching TRBD2. The CDR3 extends over 14 amino acids. Germline V gene data show CDR1 as DFQATT and CDR2 as SNEGSKA (reference sequence). The junction had 10 bases not matched to a gene; V was cut back by 5 bases and J by 5 bases. The CDR3 nucleotides are TGCAGTGCTGGTCGCGGGGGGGCCTTCCACGAGCAGTACTTC. This codes for CSAGRGGAFHEQYF.

As to this clonotype: With only one base between it and a far larger clone, this is likely a read error. The J gene is TRBJ2-7, the V gene TRBV2, with a weak D call TRBD1 (5 bases). CDR1 and CDR2 (germline): SNHLY, FYNNEI. This CDR3 contains 12 residues. The CDR3 DNA sequence: TGTGCCAGCAGCTTCCAGGGCTACGAGCAGTGCTTC. It is translated as CASSFQGYEQCF.

V and J are TRBV28 and TRBJ2-3; weak D call: TRBD1 (6 bases). V gave up 5 bases and J gave up 2 bases, with 17 bases separating them. The length of the CDR3 is 16 residues. Germline V gene data show CDR1 as MDHEN and CDR2 as SYDVKM. The CDR3 spells CASSLPGAVHTDTQYF. CDR3 bases: TGTGCCAGCAGTCTCCCAGGGGCCGTTCACACAGATACGCAGTATTTT.

This clonotype was counted a few times. A read error may be the cause here, since a much bigger clone is one base away. The chain couples TRBV6-2 or TRBV6-3 to TRBJ2-1; D not certain. The CDR3 totals 13 residues. Trimming shortened V by 8 bases and J by 1 base, and 9 bases separated the two germline ends. Germline V gene lookup returns CDR1 MNHEY and CDR2 SVGEGT. The DNA of the CDR3 is TGTGCCAGCGGTGCCGGGTCCTACAATGAGCAGTTCTTC. This encodes CASGAGSYNEQFF.

This clonotype was seen many times. The rearrangement uses TRBV6-2 or TRBV6-3 and TRBJ1-5; D call uncertain. The CDR3 contains 14 residues. Trimming pared 0 bases from V and 1 base from J, leaving 4 bases between. The V gene's germline CDR1 is MNHEY and CDR2 SVGEGT. The CDR3 region has the DNA TGTGCCAGCAGTTACTCGCCAAGCAATCAGCCCCAGCATTTT. Translated, it gives CASSYSPSNQPQHF.

A few counts support this clonotype. CDR3 sequence (DNA): TGTGCGGGGCATAATACAGCTGGGGCCAACGTCCTGACTTTC. Encoded protein: CAGHNTAGANVLTF. V and J are TRBV2 and TRBJ2-6, with a possible D match to TRBD1 (5 bases). The CDR3 spans 14 residues. Per germline, CDR1 SNHLY and CDR2 FYNNEI.

J is TRBJ1-6 and V is TRBV12-3 or TRBV12-4, with D uncertain. With 3 bases removed from V and 10 bases from J, the gap between germline ends came to 10 bases. This CDR3 comprises 13 residues. The DNA of the CDR3 is TGTGCCAGCAGTTTTGGGGTCCCCTCACCCCTCCACTTT. Its translation: CASSFGVPSPLHF.

For this clonotype: It differs at one base from a far larger clone, so likely a read error. The J gene is TRBJ1-1, the V gene TRBV6-2 or TRBV6-3, with 8 bases matching TRBD1. The germline CDR1 and CDR2 sequences are MNHEY and SVGEGT. V gave up 7 bases and J gave up 4 bases; unmatched junction bases: 8. This CDR3 region has 14 residues. CDR3 DNA: TGTGCCAGCAATAGGGACAGGCTAAGCACTGAAGCTTTCTTT. Residues: CASNRDRLSTEAFF.

To note about this clonotype: This may come from a read error, since a much larger clone is one base off. Since the CDR3 does not end with the conserved phenylalanine or tryptophan, this likely comes from a read error. J is TRBJ2-3 and V is TRBV9; TRBD2 matches 15 bases. The V and J ends lost 0 bases and 2 bases, in that order; junction bases with no gene match: 4. Germline lookup yields CDR1 SGDLS and CDR2 YYNGEE. This CDR3 spans 18 amino acids. The CDR3 loop reads CASSVGGLAGGTTDTQYL. The CDR3 coding sequence is TGTGCCAGCAGCGTAGGGGGACTAGCGGGGGGCACCACAGATACGCAGTATCTT.

Many counts were recorded for this clonotype. The CDR3 DNA reads TGCAGTGCCAGACCAACTTCCGCGACAACTAATGAAAAACTGTTTTTT. Translating it yields CSARPTSATTNEKLFF. J is TRBJ1-4 and V is TRBV20-1; D is ambiguous. Germline lookup yields CDR1 DFQATT and CDR2 SNEGSKA (reference sequence). CDR3 length: 16 residues. V was cut by 6 bases and J by 0 bases, with 17 bases left in between.

The genes are TRBV5-1 and TRBJ1-3; no reliable D call. The length of the CDR3 is 15 residues. CDR1 is SGHRS, CDR2 YFSETQ, per germline. V was trimmed by 0 bases and J by 0 bases, leaving 7 bases between them. The CDR3 sequence is CASSLDTSSGNTIYF. CDR3 nucleotides: TGCGCCAGCAGCTTGGACACCAGCTCTGGAAACACCATATATTTT. The whole variable domain, filled in from reference TRBV5-1 and TRBJ1-3, reads KAGVTQTPRYLIKTRGQQVTLSCSPISGHRSVSWYQQTPGQGLQFLFEYFSETQRNKGNFPGRFSGRQFSNSRSEMNVSTLELGDSALYLCASSLDTSSGNTIYFGEGSWLTVV.

As for this clonotype: A far larger clone lies a single base away; this is likely a read error. V is TRBV7-9 and J is TRBJ1-2; the D gene is possibly TRBD1 (5 bases). The CDR3 consists of 17 residues. CDR1 SEHNR and CDR2 FQNEAQ come from the germline V gene (reference sequence). For the CDR3, the DNA is TGCGCCAGCAGCTCGTACCGTCGGGAGGGGTTGCACCATGGCTACACCTTC. Translating it yields CASSSYRREGLHHGYTF.

Ten or more counts support this clonotype. The chain couples TRBV5-1 to TRBJ2-7; D is possibly TRBD1 or TRBD2 (5 bases each). The CDR3 is made up of 14 amino acids. The V end was cut by 0 bases, the J end by 6 bases, with 13 bases between. Looked up from germline, CDR1 is SGHRS and CDR2 is YFSETQ. The CDR3 coding sequence is TGCGCCAGCAGCTTGGAAGGGGCGGGTATCGAGCAGTACTTC. This gives the protein CASSLEGAGIEQYF.